The clone carrying this T cell receptor (beta chain) showed up just a few times. The survey-level immunoSEQ assay was used. Produced via immunoSEQ multiplex PCR; TCRdb's table is partial and in-frame only. The sample has approximately 32,000 clones; 69% are singletons. The record originates from a study of STAT5B mutations in CD4+ large granular lymphocyte leukemia. The CDR3 loop spans 12 amino acids. V was clipped by 2 bases and J by 3 bases, with 7 bases between them. Germline CDR1 reads SQVTM; CDR2 reads ANQGSEA. Sequenced input: CD4+ T cells from blood buffy coats. The chain couples TRBV29-1 to TRBJ1-1, with unresolved D. The sequence was collected from a human donor in good health. The CDR3 DNA reads TGCAGCGTTGAACAGAAGCACACTGAAGCTTTCTTT. It encodes CSVEQKHTEAFF.